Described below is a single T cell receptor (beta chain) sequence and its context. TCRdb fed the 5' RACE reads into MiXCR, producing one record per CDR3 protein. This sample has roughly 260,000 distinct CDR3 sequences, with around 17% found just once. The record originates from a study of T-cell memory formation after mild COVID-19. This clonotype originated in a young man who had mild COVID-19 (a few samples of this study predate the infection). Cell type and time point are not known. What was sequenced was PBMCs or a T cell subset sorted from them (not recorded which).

In nucleotides, the CDR3 is TGCGCCAGCAGCCCCCGGGGGCTAGCGGGGGAGACCCAGTACTTC. Translated: CASSPRGLAGETQYF. The chain employs TRBV4-1 and TRBJ2-5; 9 bases map to TRBD2. The trim removed 4 bases at V and 5 bases at J, leaving 8 bases unmatched. This CDR3 contains 15 residues. The germline gives CDR1 MGHRA, CDR2 YSYEKL.